This section outlines one TCR beta chain sequence together with its context. Seattle-derived patients entered the study during active infection and were followed longitudinally. This sample was taken from a study of blood T cell repertoires in COVID-19. Overall study context: The origin of the acute and convalescent COVID-19 samples was the United States, Italy and Spain. The cDNA or gDNA used as material had been derived from T cells, B-cell-depleted T cells, or PBMCs.

Per the original data handling: The assay estimated nucleated cells by amplifying reference gene primers. Profiled with immunoSEQ multiplex PCR; TCRdb holds only in-frame clones, not every one. The V and J calls and clone size come from that table; D and trimming were worked out from the DNA. The repertoire consists of approximately 49,000 clones, with around 81% occurring once and the leading ten covering about a fifth. Trimming took off 2 bases at V and 6 bases at J, with 16 bases between the two ends. The CDR3 is 15 amino acids. Germline values: CDR1 MNHNS, CDR2 SASEGT. The sample comprised peripheral blood. The rearrangement joins TRBV6-1 to TRBJ1-1, with a possible D match to TRBD1 (6 bases). This TCR came from a woman aged 80 or over with COVID-19, enrolled during active disease. The CDR3 region is CASSELRSGGAEAFF. As DNA, the CDR3 is TGTGCCAGCAGTGAATTACGATCGGGGGGCGCTGAAGCTTTCTTT.